Here is one TCR beta chain with its context. This sample was included in a study of blood T cells in healthy people across ages. The authors ran a second PCR of roughly 6 to 12 cycles using a sample-barcoded 5' primer and a J-beta primer mix. TCRdb ran MiXCR on the 5' RACE reads and lists one entry per CDR3 protein. This table has about 1.4 million distinct CDR3 sequences, approximately 59% appearing once. The sequence derives from a man aged 18 to 35 in good health. Material for sequencing was blood.

The CDR3 bases are TGCAGTGCCCCTAGGGGGGGGCCAAGTGAGCAGTTCTTC. The encoded protein is CSAPRGGPSEQFF. The V call is TRBV20-1, the J call TRBJ2-1, with TRBD2 as a possible D gene (7 bases). The ends were cut back, 6 bases at V and 9 bases at J, with 18 bases in the middle. The CDR3 sequence is 13 residues long. The V gene's germline CDR1 is DFQATT and CDR2 SNEGSKA (reference sequence).